Below, one TCR beta chain is given with its context. Its antigen is still unknown. The PCR employed 60 Vbeta primers together with 13 Jbeta primers. Profiled with immunoSEQ multiplex PCR; TCRdb holds only in-frame clones, not every one. This table has about 130,000 clones, about 80% appearing once. These data are taken from a study of cytomegalovirus exposure and HLA in healthy donors. About the study: The study placed approximately 81% of its 398 genotyped donors in the Caucasian-associated ancestry cluster.

Study conclusions and caveats: Most TCR beta V segments were productive about 90% or about 30% of the time in an earlier analysis.

The specimen was PBMCs. The sequence derives from a man aged 35 to 55 in good health and CMV-seronegative.

In DNA, the CDR3 is TGTGCCAGCAGCTTGGTTGGAGTCCAAGAGACCCAGTACTTC. This encodes CASSLVGVQETQYF. The rearrangement joins TRBV5-5 to TRBJ2-5, with D unresolved. In germline, CDR1 is SGHKS, CDR2 YYEKEE (reference sequence). The CDR3 is made up of 14 amino acids. Trimming removed 0 bases at V and 1 base at J, with 7 bases between. Based on the CDR3 plus reference TRBV5-5 and TRBJ2-5, the full variable domain is DAGVTQSPTHLIKTRGQQVTLRCSPISGHKSVSWYQQVLGQGPQFIFQYYEKEERGRGNFPDRFSARQFPNYSSELNVNALLLGDSALYLCASSLVGVQETQYFGPGTRLLVL.